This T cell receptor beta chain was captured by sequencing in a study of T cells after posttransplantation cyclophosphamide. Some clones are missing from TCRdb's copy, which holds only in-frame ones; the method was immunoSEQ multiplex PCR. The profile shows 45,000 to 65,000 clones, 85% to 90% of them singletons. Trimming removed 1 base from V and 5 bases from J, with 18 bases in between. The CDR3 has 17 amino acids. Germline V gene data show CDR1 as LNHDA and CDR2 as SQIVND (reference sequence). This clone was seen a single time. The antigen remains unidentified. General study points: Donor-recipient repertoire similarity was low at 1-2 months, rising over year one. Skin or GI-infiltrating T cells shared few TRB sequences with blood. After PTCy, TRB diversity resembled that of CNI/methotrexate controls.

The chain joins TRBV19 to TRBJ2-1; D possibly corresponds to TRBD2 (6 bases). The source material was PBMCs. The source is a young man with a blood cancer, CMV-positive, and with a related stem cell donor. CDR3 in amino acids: CASSIVHLRDHDNEQFF. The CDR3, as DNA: TGTGCCAGTAGTATAGTTCATTTGCGGGACCACGACAATGAGCAGTTCTTC. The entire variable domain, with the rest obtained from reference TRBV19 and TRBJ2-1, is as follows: DGGITQSPKYLFRKEGQNVTLSCEQNLNHDAMYWYRQDPGQGLRLIYYSQIVNDFQKGDIAEGYSVSREKKESFPLTVTSAQKNPTAFYLCASSIVHLRDHDNEQFFGPGTRLTVL.